This is a list of T cell receptor beta chains from one sample in a study of cytomegalovirus exposure and HLA in healthy donors. The method was immunoSEQ multiplex PCR; TCRdb's version includes in-frame clones alone and lacks a portion of them. The listing records approximately 150,000 clones. Sequenced sample: PBMCs. The receptors originated from a woman between 45 and 65 years old in good health and CMV-seronegative. Each CDR3 is given without its conserved first and last residue. Each record gives: CDR3 length, V gene, D gene, J gene, CDR3 protein. A D gene is named only where the DNA matches it firmly.

11	TRBV29-1	TRBD1	TRBJ1-5	SVQTGDNQPQH
12	TRBV5-4	NA	TRBJ1-2	ASSLTTGSYGYT
11	TRBV27	NA	TRBJ2-7	ASSLGRTYEQY
13	TRBV6-1	TRBD1	TRBJ1-3	ASKIGGLSGNTIY
13	TRBV5-1	NA	TRBJ2-3	ASSLAQVPTDTQY
12	TRBV28	TRBD1	TRBJ2-7	ASSGQGSLHEQY
16	TRBV5-1	NA	TRBJ1-1	ASSLSGGKYGWNTEAF
16	TRBV11-2	TRBD1	TRBJ1-3	ASSLALQDRMAGNTIY
13	TRBV4-3	NA	TRBJ2-7	ASSQDRGVIYEQY
13	TRBV9	TRBD1	TRBJ1-4	ASSVGGQGNEKLF
15	TRBV4-2	NA	TRBJ2-3	ASSHLNRGAGADTQY
13	TRBV15	NA	TRBJ2-7	ATSSGPTGSYEQY
13	TRBV4-3	TRBD1	TRBJ1-2	ASSQVRDRGYGYT
12	TRBV10-3	TRBD1	TRBJ1-5	AISPDRDNQPQH
13	TRBV5-1	TRBD1	TRBJ1-2	ASSLPGQGFSGYT
14	TRBV4-1	TRBD1	TRBJ2-7	ASSQVRRDRVREQY
12	TRBV18	NA	TRBJ2-5	ASSPNQVQETQY
14	TRBV18	TRBD2	TRBJ2-1	ASSRASGTSYNEQF
11	TRBV4-1	NA	TRBJ1-5	ASSQELDQPQH
10	TRBV7-9	NA	TRBJ2-5	ASSLKRETQY
11	TRBV6-1	TRBD1	TRBJ1-1	ASERGLGTEAF
12	TRBV7-3	NA	TRBJ2-2	ASSLKQSTGELF
15	TRBV4-2	TRBD2	TRBJ2-1	ASSQVDGTSGYNEQF
12	TRBV7-9	NA	TRBJ2-3	ASRPRDNTDTQY